This passage covers 27 T cell receptor beta chains from one sample sequenced in a study of CD8 T cells in ankylosing spondylitis. TCRdb analysed the 5' RACE reads with MiXCR anew, one entry per CDR3 protein. This sample carries roughly 470,000 distinct CDR3 sequences, roughly 25% of them seen once, and the ten largest clones take roughly 1%. Study-wide results and limits: Seven to nine highly homologous variants made up a TCR beta motif that seemed to typify ankylosing spondylitis blood.

No antigens are known for them. The sample was blood, either unsorted or a sorted T cell fraction (not recorded which). Source of these receptors: a male donor with ankylosing spondylitis.

This clonotype was counted a few times. The chain combines TRBV7-2 with TRBJ1-2; D possibly corresponds to TRBD1 (5 bases). CDR3 size: 16 residues. Trimming cost V 1 base and J 5 bases, with 17 bases left between them. Germline CDR1 is SGHTA and CDR2 is FQGNSA. CDR3 in amino acids: CASSLVGREMGYGYTF. The CDR3 DNA reads TGTGCCAGCAGCTTAGTAGGCAGGGAGATGGGGTATGGCTACACCTTC.

J is TRBJ2-7 and V is TRBV20-1; the match to TRBD1 covers 7 bases. This CDR3 comprises 14 residues. The germline CDR1 and CDR2 sequences are DFQATT and SNEGSKA (reference sequence). V dropped 3 bases and J dropped 0; count of bases not matched to a gene: 5. CDR3 amino acids: CSASRGGISYEQYF. The CDR3, as DNA: TGCAGTGCTAGTCGAGGGGGCATCTCCTACGAGCAGTACTTC.

This clonotype has more than one count but fewer than ten. The CDR3: CASSFGPGELFF. The CDR3 coding sequence is TGTGCCAGCAGTTTCGGACCCGGGGAGCTGTTTTTT. This chain links TRBV12-3 or TRBV12-4 with TRBJ2-2, with D unclear. The CDR3 contains 12 residues. V lost 3 bases and J lost 6, with 5 bases in between.

The V gene is TRBV24-1, the J gene TRBJ2-1; D unresolved. Looked up from germline, CDR1 is KGHDR and CDR2 is SFDVKD. V was trimmed by 9 bases and J by 3 bases, leaving 14 bases between them. The CDR3 is 14 amino acids. CDR3 sequence reads: CATGRGPNYNEQFF. The CDR3 DNA reads TGTGCCACCGGTAGAGGACCGAACTACAATGAGCAGTTCTTC.

This clonotype was seen more than once but under ten times. V usage is TRBV20-1 and J usage is TRBJ1-1, with D possibly matching TRBD1 (5 bases). The germline V and J ends were trimmed by 3 bases and 3 bases, with 14 bases remaining between them. CDR1 and CDR2 from the germline V gene are DFQATT and SNEGSKA (reference sequence). The CDR3 length is 14 residues. The CDR3 sequence is CSASRQSSYTEAFF. In nucleotides, the CDR3 is TGCAGTGCTAGTCGACAGTCCTCCTACACTGAAGCTTTCTTT.

This sequence joins TRBV27 and TRBJ2-7; 7 nucleotides agree with TRBD2. CDR1 and CDR2 (germline): MNHEY, SMNVEV (reference sequence). The V gene end was trimmed by 5 bases and the J gene end by 4 bases; junction bases not matched to a gene: 8. The CDR3 is made up of 14 amino acids. The CDR3 loop is CASSKRGGRYEQYV. DNA of the CDR3: TGTGCCAGCAGTAAGCGGGGAGGGAGGTACGAGCAGTACGTC.

This clonotype appeared a few times. V gene TRBV6-2 or TRBV6-3 combines with J gene TRBJ1-1, with D possibly being TRBD1 (5 bases). The CDR3 loop spans 14 amino acids. Germline V gene lookup returns CDR1 MNHEY and CDR2 SVGEGT. V dropped 9 bases and J dropped 4 bases, with 18 bases sitting between them. CDR3 DNA: TGTGCCAGTAACCACCTGGGACTGCCCACTGAAGCTTTCTTT. Translated: CASNHLGLPTEAFF.

This chain joins TRBV25-1 and TRBJ1-4, with 12 bases fitting TRBD1. The CDR3 has 15 amino acids. Germline V gives CDR1 MGHDK, CDR2 SYGVNS. V gave up 2 bases and J gave up 7 bases; unmatched junction bases: 2. CDR3 protein: CASSEGTGGGEKLFF. The CDR3 DNA reads as TGTGCCAGCAGTGAAGGGACAGGGGGCGGTGAAAAACTGTTTTTT. The complete variable domain, with remaining parts taken from reference TRBV25-1 and TRBJ1-4, reads EADIYQTPRYLVIGTGKKITLECSQTMGHDKMYWYQQDPGMELHLIHYSYGVNSTEKGDLSSESTVSRIRTEHFPLTLESARPSHTSQYLCASSEGTGGGEKLFFGSGTQLSVL.

This clonotype was seen many times. The gene calls are TRBV24-1 and TRBJ2-5; 8 positions agree with TRBD1. Germline trimming cut 4 bases from V and 2 bases from J; bases unmatched to any gene: 8. The CDR3 sequence is 16 residues long. Germline assignment: CDR1 KGHDR and CDR2 SFDVKD. The CDR3 sequence is CATSETDREPQETQYF. The CDR3 nucleotides are TGTGCCACCAGTGAGACGGACAGGGAGCCTCAAGAGACCCAGTACTTC.

The rearrangement uses TRBV7-2 and TRBJ1-6; D call uncertain. Trimming removed 8 bases from V and 7 bases from J, with 9 bases in between. There are 12 residues in the CDR3. Germline CDR1 and CDR2: SGHTA and FQGNSA. The CDR3 DNA reads as TGTGCCAGCGGGATGGTAAATTCACCCCTCCACTTT. This encodes CASGMVNSPLHF.

This clonotype has just a few counts. J is TRBJ2-5 and V is TRBV11-2; tentatively, D is TRBD2 (6 bases). Germline CDR1 is SGHAT and CDR2 is FQNNGV. CDR3 length: 16 residues. Trimming cost V 4 bases and J 3 bases, with 18 bases left between them. The CDR3 is CASSSRLGWGEETQYF. The DNA of the CDR3 is TGTGCCAGCAGCTCCAGACTAGGATGGGGTGAAGAGACCCAGTACTTC.

In this sample, this clonotype turned up a few times. The chain employs TRBV29-1 and TRBJ2-7; 9 bases fit TRBD1. Germline V lookup: CDR1 SQVTM, CDR2 ANQGSEA. This CDR3 spans 13 amino acids. After removal of 4 bases from V and 3 bases from J, the junction contained 4 bases not matched to a gene. The DNA of the CDR3 is TGCAGCGTTGGGAAGGGACAGGGCTACGAGCAGTACTTC. Translating it yields CSVGKGQGYEQYF.

This clonotype appeared many times. The V call is TRBV3-1, the J call TRBJ2-7, with 7 bases matching TRBD1. The CDR3 is 14 residues long. The junction had 6 bases not matched to a gene; V was cut back by 1 base and J by 6 bases. Germline V gene sequence: CDR1 LGHDT, CDR2 YNNKEL (reference sequence). The CDR3 coding sequence is TGTGCCAGCAGCCAAGCAGGGGGAACGGGCGAGCAGTACTTC. The encoded protein is CASSQAGGTGEQYF.

The sample holds a few counts of this clonotype. The chain combines TRBV29-1 with TRBJ2-1; D remains unclear. This CDR3 spans 13 amino acids. Trimming removed 2 bases from V and 6 bases from J, with 11 bases in between. Germline assignment: CDR1 SQVTM and CDR2 ANQGSEA. The DNA for the CDR3 is TGCAGCGTTGAAAGAACCCAGCGCAATGAGCAGTTCTTC. Its translation: CSVERTQRNEQFF.

This clonotype occurred many times. J is TRBJ2-7 and V is TRBV11-2; the match to TRBD2 covers 7 bases. The CDR3 is 15 amino acids. J gave up 0 bases and V 3 bases, and 5 bases lay outside the gene matches. The germline V gene encodes CDR1 SGHAT and CDR2 FQNNGV. This CDR3 reads CASSLVAGHSYEQYF. The DNA of the CDR3 is TGTGCCAGCAGCTTGGTAGCGGGCCACTCCTACGAGCAGTACTTC.

This clonotype was counted only a few times. The chain carries TRBV7-2 and TRBJ2-5, with D perhaps matching TRBD1 (7 bases). Trimming removed 3 bases at V and 4 bases at J, with 15 bases between. Per the germline V gene, CDR1 is SGHTA and CDR2 is FQGNSA. The CDR3 totals 15 residues. CDR3 protein: CASSFDREDTETQYF. The CDR3 DNA is TGTGCCAGCAGCTTTGACAGGGAGGATACAGAGACCCAGTACTTC.

This clonotype was found many times. The rearrangement uses TRBV7-9 and TRBJ2-1, with D possibly TRBD1 on 5 matching bases. Per germline, CDR1 SEHNR and CDR2 FQNEAQ (reference sequence). The CDR3 is 15 residues long. Trimming pared 5 bases from V and 6 bases from J, leaving 17 bases between. This chain's CDR3 is CASSPSWGQINEQFF. DNA of the CDR3: TGTGCCAGCAGCCCGAGTTGGGGCCAGATCAATGAGCAGTTCTTC. Full variable domain (outside the CDR3, taken from reference TRBV7-9 and TRBJ2-1): DTGVSQNPRHKITKRGQNVTFRCDPISEHNRLYWYRQTLGQGPEFLTYFQNEAQLEKSRLLSDRFSAERPKGSFSTLEIQRTEQGDSAMYLCASSPSWGQINEQFFGPGTRLTVL.

This clonotype was seen only a few times. The CDR3 spells CASSQDRESNGANVLTF. The CDR3 coding sequence is TGTGCCAGCAGCCAAGACAGGGAATCCAATGGGGCCAACGTCCTGACTTTC. This rearrangement joins TRBV4-2 to TRBJ2-6, with TRBD1 as a possible D gene (5 bases). This CDR3 region has 17 residues. Trimming pared 0 bases from V and 3 bases from J, leaving 12 bases between. Germline CDR1 and CDR2: LGHNA and YNFKEQ.

This clonotype was counted a few times. The chain couples TRBV9 to TRBJ2-7; 13 bases map to TRBD2. This CDR3 is built from 19 residues. Germline-derived CDR1 and CDR2 are SGDLS and YYNGEE. Trimming removed 3 bases from V and 4 bases from J; junction bases left unmatched: 16. The CDR3 DNA is TGTGCCAGCAGCGGACTACCCTCGGGACTAGCGGGACGAGGGTACGAGCAGTACTTC. Protein product: CASSGLPSGLAGRGYEQYF.

V and J are TRBV29-1 and TRBJ2-1, with a tentative D call TRBD1 (6 bases). The CDR3 consists of 12 residues. V dropped 5 bases and J dropped 7 bases, with 12 bases sitting between them. Germline lookup yields CDR1 SQVTM and CDR2 ANQGSEA. In DNA form, the CDR3 reads TGCAGCGTTTTCAGGGGTCGGAATGAGCAGTTCTTC. Its translation is CSVFRGRNEQFF.

The chain is built from TRBV7-9 and TRBJ1-2, with D perhaps matching TRBD1 (5 bases). This CDR3 is 14 amino acids long. Trimming shortened V by 8 bases and J by 4 bases, and 17 bases separated the two germline ends. The germline V gene encodes CDR1 SEHNR and CDR2 FQNEAQ (reference sequence). CDR3 nucleotides: TGTGCCAGCCGCCTTGGGGGACGCTCCTATGGCTACACCTTC. Translation: CASRLGGRSYGYTF.

CDR3 DNA: TGTGCCACCAGTGATGGACTAGCAGGAGATACGCAGTATTTT. Its protein product is CATSDGLAGDTQYF. The rearrangement uses TRBV24-1 and TRBJ2-3, with 8 bases matching TRBD2. This CDR3 is 14 amino acids long. Trimming took 3 bases from V and 5 from J; bases not matched to a gene: 3. Germline V CDR1 and CDR2: KGHDR, SFDVKD.

The rearrangement links TRBV5-1 to TRBJ2-1, with 7 bases lining up with TRBD1. CDR3 length: 14 amino acids. J lost 3 bases, V lost 2 bases, and 2 bases had no gene match. Germline-derived CDR1 and CDR2 are SGHRS and YFSETQ. This chain's CDR3 is CASSFQGDYNEQFF. In DNA, the CDR3 is TGCGCCAGCAGCTTCCAGGGGGACTACAATGAGCAGTTCTTC. The full variable domain, with the rest looked up from reference TRBV5-1 and TRBJ2-1, is KAGVTQTPRYLIKTRGQQVTLSCSPISGHRSVSWYQQTPGQGLQFLFEYFSETQRNKGNFPGRFSGRQFSNSRSEMNVSTLELGDSALYLCASSFQGDYNEQFFGPGTRLTVL.

This clonotype was seen a handful of times. The rearrangement links TRBV12-3 or TRBV12-4 to TRBJ1-1; possibly TRBD1 for D (5 bases). The length of the CDR3 is 15 residues. The V gene lost 2 bases and the J gene lost 4 bases, with 14 bases spanning the gap. The CDR3 spells CASSLKGRAVTEAFF. The DNA of the CDR3 is TGTGCCAGCAGTTTAAAGGGGCGGGCTGTCACTGAAGCTTTCTTT.

This clonotype was seen a few times. This chain uses TRBV7-2 with TRBJ2-7, with 11 positions matching TRBD2. Germline lookup yields CDR1 SGHTA and CDR2 FQGNSA. V shed 1 base and J 4 bases; nucleotides not matched to a gene: 3. This CDR3 has 15 amino acids. For the CDR3, the DNA is TGTGCCAGCAGCTTAGATCTAGCGGGAGGATACGAGCAGTACGTC. Its translation is CASSLDLAGGYEQYV.

V usage is TRBV7-9 and J usage is TRBJ2-3; D not resolved. V dropped 3 bases and J dropped 7 bases, with 8 bases sitting between them. The CDR3 consists of 12 residues. Germline CDR1 and CDR2: SEHNR and FQNEAQ (reference sequence). CDR3 in amino acids: CASSFETYTQYF. CDR3 bases: TGTGCCAGCAGCTTTGAGACTTATACGCAGTATTTT.

This clonotype has only a few counts. Because the CDR3's place on the DNA is in doubt, the DNA is left out and the CDR3 is given as listed by TCRdb. The rearrangement links TRBV12-3 or TRBV12-4 to TRBJ2-6; the D segment call TRBD1 is taken from the table without a DNA check. The CDR3 is 18 amino acids long, termini counted. CDR3 in amino acids: CASSTSGQGPSGANVLTF.